Detailed here is one TCR beta chain. The data were taken from a study of blood T cell repertoires in COVID-19. Turning to the study itself: Sites across the United States, Italy and Spain contributed samples from acute and convalescent COVID-19. PBMCs, B-cell-depleted T cells, or T cells provided the cDNA or gDNA that made up the material.

Original methodology: Amplifying reference gene primers gave estimates of nucleated cell counts. The data were produced by immunoSEQ multiplex PCR, yet TCRdb's version contains in-frame clones alone and is incomplete. Clone size and V and J calls were adopted from that table, with D and trimming inferred from the DNA. The table lists some 500,000 clones, roughly nine tenths of them singletons. Seattle patients were enrolled during active infection and followed longitudinally. CDR3 length equals 16 residues. Trimming pared 6 bases from V and 0 bases from J, leaving 12 bases between. Germline V gene data show CDR1 as LGHNT and CDR2 as FRNRAP.

The clonotype originates from a woman aged 45-60 years with COVID-19, enrolled during active disease. The J gene is TRBJ2-6, the V gene TRBV12-5; tentative D call: TRBD1 (6 bases). Sequenced material: peripheral blood. In DNA form, the CDR3 reads TGTGCTAGTGGCCTGGACAGACGCTCTGGGGCCAACGTCCTGACTTTC. Translated, it gives CASGLDRRSGANVLTF.